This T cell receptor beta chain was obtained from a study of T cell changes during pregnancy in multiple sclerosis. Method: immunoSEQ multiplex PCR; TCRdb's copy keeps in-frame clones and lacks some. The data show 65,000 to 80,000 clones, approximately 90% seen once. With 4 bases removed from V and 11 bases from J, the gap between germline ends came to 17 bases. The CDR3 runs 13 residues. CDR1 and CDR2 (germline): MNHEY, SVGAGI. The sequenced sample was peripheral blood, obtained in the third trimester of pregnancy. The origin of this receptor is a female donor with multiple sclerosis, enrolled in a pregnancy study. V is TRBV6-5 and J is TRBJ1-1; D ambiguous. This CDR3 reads CASSSLQWEAAFF. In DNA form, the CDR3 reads TGTGCCAGCAGTTCCCTCCAGTGGGAGGCGGCTTTCTTT.